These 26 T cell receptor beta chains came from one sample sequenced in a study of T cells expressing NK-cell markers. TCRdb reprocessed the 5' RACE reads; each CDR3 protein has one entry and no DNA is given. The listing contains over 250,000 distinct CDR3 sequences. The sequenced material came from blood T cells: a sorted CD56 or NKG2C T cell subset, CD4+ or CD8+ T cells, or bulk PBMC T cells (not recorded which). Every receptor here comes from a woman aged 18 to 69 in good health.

The CDR3 loop reads CSARSGLINEQFF. This rearrangement joins TRBV20-1 to TRBJ2-1; the D call of TRBD2 rests on TCRdb alone, since no DNA is present to check it. Per the germline V gene, CDR1 is DFQATT and CDR2 is SNEGSKA (reference sequence). CDR3 length: 13 amino acids.

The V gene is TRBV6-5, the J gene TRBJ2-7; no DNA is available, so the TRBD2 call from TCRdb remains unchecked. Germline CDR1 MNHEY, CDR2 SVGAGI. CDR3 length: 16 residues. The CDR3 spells CASSYQVSGRAYEQYF.

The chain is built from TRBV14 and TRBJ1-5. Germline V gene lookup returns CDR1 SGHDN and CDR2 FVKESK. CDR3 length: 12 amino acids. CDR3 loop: CASSQNGGNQHF.

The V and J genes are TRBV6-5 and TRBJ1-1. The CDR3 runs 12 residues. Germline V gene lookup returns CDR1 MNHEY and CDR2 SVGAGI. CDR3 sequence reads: CASSWGGTEAFF.

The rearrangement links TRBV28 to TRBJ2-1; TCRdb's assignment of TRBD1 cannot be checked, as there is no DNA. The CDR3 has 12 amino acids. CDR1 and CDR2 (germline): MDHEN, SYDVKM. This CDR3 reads CAIRTAYNEQFF.

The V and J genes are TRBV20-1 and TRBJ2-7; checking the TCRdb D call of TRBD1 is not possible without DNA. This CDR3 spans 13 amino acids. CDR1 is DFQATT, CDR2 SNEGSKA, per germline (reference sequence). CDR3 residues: CSARDAGAYEQYF.

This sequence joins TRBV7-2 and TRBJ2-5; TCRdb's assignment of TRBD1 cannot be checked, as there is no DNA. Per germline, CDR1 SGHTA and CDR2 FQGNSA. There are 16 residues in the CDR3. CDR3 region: CASSLIGRNPGETQYF.

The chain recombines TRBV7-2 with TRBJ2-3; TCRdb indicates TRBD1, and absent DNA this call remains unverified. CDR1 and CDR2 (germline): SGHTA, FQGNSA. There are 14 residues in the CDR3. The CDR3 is CASSSRPGEGTQYF.

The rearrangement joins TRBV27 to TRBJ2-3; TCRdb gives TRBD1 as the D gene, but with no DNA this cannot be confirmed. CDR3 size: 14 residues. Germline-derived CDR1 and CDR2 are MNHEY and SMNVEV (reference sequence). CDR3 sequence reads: CASSLFAPRDTQYF.

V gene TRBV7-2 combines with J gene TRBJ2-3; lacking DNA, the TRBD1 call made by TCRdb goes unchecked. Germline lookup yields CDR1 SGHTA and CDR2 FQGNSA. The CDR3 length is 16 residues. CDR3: CASTPLGGTPTDTQYF.

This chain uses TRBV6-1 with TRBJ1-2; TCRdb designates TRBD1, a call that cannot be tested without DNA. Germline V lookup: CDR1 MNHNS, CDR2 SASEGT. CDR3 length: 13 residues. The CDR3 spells CASSRGQGEGYTF.

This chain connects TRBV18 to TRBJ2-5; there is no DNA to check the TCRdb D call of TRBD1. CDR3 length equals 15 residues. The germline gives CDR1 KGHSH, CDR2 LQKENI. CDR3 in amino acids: CASSPRSGGQETQYF.

The CDR3 is CASAQGDSPLHF. The V call is TRBV7-3, the J call TRBJ1-6. CDR3 length: 12 residues. Germline CDR1 SGHTA, CDR2 FQGTGA.

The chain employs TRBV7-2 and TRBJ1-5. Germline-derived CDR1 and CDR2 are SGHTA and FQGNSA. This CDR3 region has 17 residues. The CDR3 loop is CASSLVEAGLKNQPQHF.

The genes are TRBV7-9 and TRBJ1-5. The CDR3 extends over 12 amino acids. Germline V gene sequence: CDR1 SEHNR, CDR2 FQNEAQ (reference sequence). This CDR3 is CASSLETAAQHF.

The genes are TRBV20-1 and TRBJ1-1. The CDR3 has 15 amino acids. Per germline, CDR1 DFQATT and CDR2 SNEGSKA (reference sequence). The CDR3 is CSAKTSGTQNTEALF.

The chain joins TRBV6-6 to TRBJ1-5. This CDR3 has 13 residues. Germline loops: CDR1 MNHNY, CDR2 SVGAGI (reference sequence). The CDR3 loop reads CATDTRGNQPQHF.

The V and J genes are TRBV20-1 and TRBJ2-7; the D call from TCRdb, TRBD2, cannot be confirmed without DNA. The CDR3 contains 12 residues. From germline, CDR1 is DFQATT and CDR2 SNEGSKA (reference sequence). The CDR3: CSARGGGSEQYF.

CDR3 residues: CASSLDRGAGNEQFF. The J gene is TRBJ2-1, the V gene TRBV5-1; without DNA, the TCRdb call of TRBD2 cannot be checked. The CDR3 consists of 15 residues. Per the germline V gene, CDR1 is SGHRS and CDR2 is YFSETQ.

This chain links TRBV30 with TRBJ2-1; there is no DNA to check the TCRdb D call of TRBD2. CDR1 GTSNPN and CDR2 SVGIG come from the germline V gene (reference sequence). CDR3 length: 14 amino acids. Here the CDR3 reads CAWRLSGKSSEQFF.

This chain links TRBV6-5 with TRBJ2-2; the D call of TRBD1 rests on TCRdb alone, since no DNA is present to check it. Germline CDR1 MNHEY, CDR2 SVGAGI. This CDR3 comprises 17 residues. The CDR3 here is CASSYSGTGRFTGELFF.

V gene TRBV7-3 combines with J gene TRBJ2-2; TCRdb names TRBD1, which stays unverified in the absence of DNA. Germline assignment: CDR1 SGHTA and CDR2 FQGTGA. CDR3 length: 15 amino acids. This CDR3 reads CASRVDRAGTGELFF.

CDR3 sequence reads: CASSAGTGRDYGYTF. The chain has TRBV9 and TRBJ1-2; absent DNA, TCRdb's TRBD1 call cannot be checked. Germline CDR1 SGDLS, CDR2 YYNGEE. This CDR3 has 15 residues.

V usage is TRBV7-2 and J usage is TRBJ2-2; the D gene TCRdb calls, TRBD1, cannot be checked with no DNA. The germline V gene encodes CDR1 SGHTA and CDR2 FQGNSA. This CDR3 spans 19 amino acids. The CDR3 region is CASSHVGTGVLAITGELFF.

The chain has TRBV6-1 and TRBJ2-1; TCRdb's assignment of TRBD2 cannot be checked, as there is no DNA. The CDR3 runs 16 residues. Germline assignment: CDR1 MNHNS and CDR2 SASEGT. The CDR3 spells CASSLPGTSGNNEQFF.

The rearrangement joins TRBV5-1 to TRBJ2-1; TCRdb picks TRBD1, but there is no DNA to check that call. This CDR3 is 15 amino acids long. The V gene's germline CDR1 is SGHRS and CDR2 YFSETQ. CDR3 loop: CASSVTGQLYNEQFF.